This T cell receptor (beta chain) was recorded in a study of cytomegalovirus exposure and HLA in healthy donors. Study-level points and caveats: When analyzed later, a missense DCLRE1C variant was found to be linked to TCR beta V- and J-gene trimming. Certain sequence variants were highly shared and formed a cluster, and this cluster was likely a sequencing artifact.

To note about this clone: Antigen specificity is unknown.

Unrecorded immune exposure was likely among donors, who were nominally healthy when sampled. Germline CDR1 is LNHNV and CDR2 is YYDKDF (reference sequence). J gave up 7 bases and V 5 bases, and 1 base lay outside the gene matches. The CDR3 totals 12 residues. Primers: 60 Vbeta forward and 13 Jbeta reverse. TCRdb's table, derived via immunoSEQ multiplex PCR, lists solely in-frame clones and lacks some. The sample carries over 100,000 clones, more than 75% recorded once. The sample comprised PBMCs. The V call is TRBV15, the J call TRBJ1-4; 7 positions match TRBD1. The sequence was obtained from a woman aged 18-35 years in good health and CMV-seropositive. The CDR3 loop reads CATSGDSEKLFF. CDR3 in DNA: TGTGCCACCAGCGGGGACAGTGAAAAACTGTTTTTT.